This note documents a single TCR beta chain sequence. Trimming cost V 3 bases and J 4 bases; bases outside gene matches: 3. The CDR3 is 14 amino acids. Repertoires were generated with immunoSEQ multiplex PCR, while TCRdb's copy carries only in-frame clones and drops some. The sample includes roughly 81,000 clones, 70% to 90% seen only once; the top ten take under 5.5%. The data were taken from a study of technical replicates of blood from a handful of donors. V gene TRBV5-3 combines with J gene TRBJ1-3; 8 positions match TRBD1. TRBV5-3 is an ORF, and what it does is uncertain. The sequence derives from a human donor in good health. Some clones in this sample may be carry-over from other donors' samples. The specimen was PBMCs. The DNA of the CDR3 is TGTGCCAGAAGCTCCACAGGGGGGGGAAACACCATATATTTT. It is translated as CARSSTGGGNTIYF.